These 15 T cell receptor beta chains were sequenced from one sample in a study of blood T cell repertoires in COVID-19. The protocol was immunoSEQ multiplex PCR, while the TCRdb copy is restricted to in-frame clones and leaves out a portion. The sample includes over 40,000 clones, 92% seen only once; the top ten take 9.5% to 15%. The material sequenced was peripheral blood. These receptors all come from a human donor in a cohort sampled during active COVID-19.

CDR3 region: CASSLSGETQYF. The CDR3 DNA sequence: TGTGCCAGCAGCCTCTCGGGGGAGACCCAGTACTTC. The V call is TRBV7-8, the J call TRBJ2-5, with a weak D call TRBD2 (5 bases). CDR1 is SGHVS and CDR2 is FQNEAQ in the germline V gene. This CDR3 spans 12 amino acids. The V gene lost 5 bases and the J gene lost 5 bases, with 9 bases spanning the gap.

The rearrangement links TRBV11-3 to TRBJ2-5; D might be TRBD2 (5 bases). The J call may be mistaken, given a closer DNA end match to TRBJ2-7. This CDR3 is built from 16 residues. The germline CDR1 and CDR2 sequences are SGHNT and YENEEA. CDR3 protein: CASSLFRDPVSSEQYF. The DNA of the CDR3 is TGTGCCAGCAGCTTATTCCGGGATCCGGTCTCTTCCGAGCAGTACTTC.

The chain combines TRBV5-1 with TRBJ1-4; 7 positions match TRBD1. Trimming removed 1 base from V and 2 bases from J; junction bases left unmatched: 5. Germline CDR1 is SGHRS and CDR2 is YFSETQ. CDR3 length: 16 residues. Written as DNA, the CDR3 is TGCGCCAGCAGCTTGAGGGGGCGGGCGACTAATGAAAAACTGTTTTTT. It codes for CASSLRGRATNEKLFF.

The CDR3 DNA is TGTGCCAGCCAAGGACAGGGGGCCGGCGAGCAGTACTTC. Translation: CASQGQGAGEQYF. The chain recombines TRBV19 with TRBJ2-7; 11 bases are a match to TRBD1. With 9 bases clipped from V and 6 bases from J, the junction kept 7 bases outside the gene matches. The length of the CDR3 is 13 residues. Germline V gene sequence: CDR1 LNHDA, CDR2 SQIVND (reference sequence).

This clone has just one count. One end of the junction fails to match germline, which may point to a read error. The J gene is TRBJ2-5, the V gene TRBV7-9, with a tentative D call TRBD2 (6 bases). The CDR3 extends over 13 amino acids. Looked up from germline, CDR1 is SEHNR and CDR2 is FQNEAQ (reference sequence). In DNA form, the CDR3 reads TGTGCCAGCAACTCCGGGAGACAAGAGGCCCAGTACTTC. Translating gives CASNSGRQEAQYF. The whole variable domain, filled in from reference TRBV7-9 and TRBJ2-5, reads DTGVSQNPRHKITKRGQNVTFRCDPISEHNRLYWYRQTLGQGPEFLTYFQNEAQLEKSRLLSDRFSAERPKGSFSTLEIQRTEQGDSAMYLCASNSGRQEAQYFGPGTRLLVL.

This clone has just a few counts. This chain links TRBV11-2 with TRBJ2-1, with a possible D match to TRBD2 (7 bases). The V end lost 4 bases, the J end lost 6 bases, and 16 bases lay between the germline ends. Germline lookup yields CDR1 SGHAT and CDR2 FQNNGV. This CDR3 has 15 amino acids. The CDR3 coding sequence is TGTGCCAGCAGCTATAACGCGGGGGCACGCAATGAGCAGTTCTTC. This sequence encodes CASSYNAGARNEQFF.

V is TRBV9 and J is TRBJ2-7, with a tentative D call TRBD1 (8 bases). Germline CDR1 is SGDLS and CDR2 is YYNGEE. This CDR3 comprises 14 residues. Trimming stripped 2 bases from V and 2 bases from J, with 11 bases between. This CDR3 is CASSVTGGAYEQYF. CDR3 bases: TGTGCCAGCAGCGTTACAGGGGGGGCCTACGAGCAGTACTTC. Variable domain in full (rest from reference TRBV9 and TRBJ2-7): DSGVTQTPKHLITATGQRVTLRCSPRSGDLSVYWYQQSLDQGLQFLIQYYNGEERAKGNILERFSAQQFPDLHSELNLSSLELGDSALYFCASSVTGGAYEQYFGPGTRLTVT.

The rearrangement joins TRBV12-2 to TRBJ2-1; the D call of TRBD2 is as the table states it, not checked on the DNA. TRBV12-2 is annotated as a pseudogene. The CDR3 has 15 amino acids. CDR3 in DNA: TGTGCAAGTCGCCCACTAGGAAGCTCCTACAATGAGCAGTTCTTC. Translation: CASRPLGSSYNEQFF.

The CDR3 loop reads CASVDRAFSTDTQYF. The CDR3 DNA is TGTGCCAGCGTCGACAGGGCCTTTTCCACAGATACGCAGTATTTT. The chain links TRBV28 to TRBJ2-3, with 7 bases fitting TRBD1. CDR1 MDHEN and CDR2 SYDVKM come from the germline V gene. Losses at the gene ends were 8 bases for V and 2 bases for J; bases not matched to a gene: 10. This CDR3 comprises 15 residues.

The rearrangement links TRBV28 to TRBJ1-3, with D perhaps matching TRBD1 (6 bases). Trimming left V 7 bases short and J 4 bases short, with 17 bases between. Germline lookup yields CDR1 MDHEN and CDR2 SYDVKM. The CDR3 totals 15 residues. CDR3 DNA: TGTGCCAGCACCCCGCGGGGGGCTAGAGGAAACACCATATATTTT. It translates to CASTPRGARGNTIYF.

The chain combines TRBV6-5 with TRBJ2-1; 13 bases line up with TRBD2. In germline, CDR1 is MNHEY, CDR2 SVGAGI. This CDR3 is built from 15 residues. The V and J ends lost 6 bases and 5 bases, in that order; junction bases with no gene match: 4. In nucleotides, the CDR3 is TGTGCCAGCAGAACTAGCGGGGGGGCCCACAATGAGCAGTTCTTC. Translation: CASRTSGGAHNEQFF.

The V gene is TRBV5-1, the J gene TRBJ2-5; the D gene is possibly TRBD1 (6 bases). Germline CDR1 and CDR2: SGHRS and YFSETQ. Between the trimmed V and J ends, which lost 5 bases and 4 bases, there was a span of 9 bases. The length of the CDR3 is 12 residues. The CDR3 sequence is CASRQGSETQYF. The CDR3 DNA follows: TGCGCCAGCAGACAGGGTTCAGAGACCCAGTACTTC. The full variable domain, rest sourced from reference TRBV5-1 and TRBJ2-5, is KAGVTQTPRYLIKTRGQQVTLSCSPISGHRSVSWYQQTPGQGLQFLFEYFSETQRNKGNFPGRFSGRQFSNSRSEMNVSTLELGDSALYLCASRQGSETQYFGPGTRLLVL.

The chain couples TRBV5-1 to TRBJ2-3; D is perhaps TRBD1 (6 bases). This CDR3 has 13 amino acids. V lost 4 bases and J 6 bases, leaving 12 bases between the germline ends. Germline values: CDR1 SGHRS, CDR2 YFSETQ. The CDR3 protein is CASSPDREDTQYF. In DNA, the CDR3 is TGCGCCAGCAGCCCGGACAGAGAGGATACGCAGTATTTT.

The V and J genes are TRBV4-2 and TRBJ2-3; the match to TRBD2 covers 14 bases. CDR3 length equals 21 residues. Germline V CDR1 and CDR2: LGHNA, YNFKEQ. Germline trimming cut 7 bases from V and 0 bases from J; bases unmatched to any gene: 18. CDR3 residues: CASTLPGGLAGEITSTDTQYF. In nucleotides, the CDR3 is TGTGCCAGCACCCTTCCCGGGGGACTAGCGGGGGAGATCACTAGCACAGATACGCAGTATTTT.

This clone was seen only a few times. The V call is TRBV4-1, the J call TRBJ2-7; TRBD1 is a possible D gene (8 bases). The length of the CDR3 is 16 residues. Trimming took 0 bases from V and 2 from J, leaving 14 bases between them. In germline, CDR1 is MGHRA, CDR2 YSYEKL. The CDR3 nucleotides read TGCGCCAGCAGCCAAGACGGGGGGACAGGTACCTACGAGCAGTACTTC. Translated: CASSQDGGTGTYEQYF.